A single sample is the source of the 30 T cell receptor beta chains below, sequenced in a study of CD8+ T cells in alopecia areata. Isolated RNA was reverse transcribed into cDNA used as the sequencing template. Profiling relied on immunoSEQ multiplex PCR, and the TCRdb table lists in-frame clones only, not all of them. The sample records 110,000 or so clones, 55% to 70% being singletons. The source material was CD4+ T cells sorted from blood. Every receptor here comes from a human donor in good health.

Only one count was recorded for this clone. The chain recombines TRBV25-1 with TRBJ1-4, with D hard to call. Germline V gene data show CDR1 as MGHDK and CDR2 as SYGVNS. V was shortened by 6 bases and J by 8 bases, with 13 bases between the two germline ends. CDR3 length: 13 amino acids. CDR3 loop: CASRSRTQEKLFF. The DNA of the CDR3 is TGTGCCAGCAGAAGTAGGACGCAAGAAAAACTGTTTTTT.

This chain uses TRBV7-2 with TRBJ2-1; TRBD2 agrees at 7 bases. CDR3 length: 14 amino acids. V shed 5 bases and J 8 bases; nucleotides not matched to a gene: 9. The germline V gene encodes CDR1 SGHTA and CDR2 FQGNSA. The CDR3 nucleotides read TGTGCCAGCAGCCGCTCGGGGGGTGGGGATGAGCAGTTCTTC. Translated: CASSRSGGGDEQFF.

As regards this clone: The sample has other DNA sequences that encode this CDR3 too. The chain links TRBV6-5 to TRBJ2-1; 8 bases map to TRBD2. V gave up 5 bases and J gave up 7 bases; unmatched junction bases: 1. The CDR3 runs to 12 residues. Germline V gene lookup returns CDR1 MNHEY and CDR2 SVGAGI. CDR3 in amino acids: CASSRLANEQFF. The CDR3 DNA sequence: TGTGCCAGCAGTCGACTAGCGAATGAGCAGTTCTTC.

The J gene is TRBJ2-3, the V gene TRBV6-5; perhaps TRBD1 as D (5 bases). From germline, CDR1 is MNHEY and CDR2 SVGAGI. The CDR3 length is 15 residues. Trimming removed 3 bases at V and 4 bases at J, with 14 bases between. CDR3 DNA: TGTGCCAGCAGTTATCAGGGAATGGTTGCAGATACGCAGTATTTT. It encodes CASSYQGMVADTQYF.

The table lists this clone with a few counts. The V gene is TRBV9, the J gene TRBJ1-2, with D unresolved. V shed 0 bases and J shed 5 bases, with 5 bases lying between them. CDR1 is SGDLS and CDR2 is YYNGEE in the germline V gene. The CDR3 is made up of 12 amino acids. The CDR3 sequence is CASSVDVYGYTF. CDR3 nucleotide sequence: TGTGCCAGCAGCGTAGATGTATATGGCTACACCTTC.

This clone was seen only a few times. V gene TRBV5-6 combines with J gene TRBJ1-5; D gene uncertain. Germline V gene data show CDR1 as SGHDT and CDR2 as YYEEEE. Trimming left V 1 base short and J 5 bases short, with 13 bases between. This CDR3 has 15 amino acids. CDR3: CASSLTTGSYQPQHF. In nucleotides, the CDR3 is TGTGCCAGCAGCTTGACGACGGGCAGTTATCAGCCCCAGCATTTT.

Notes on this clone: The same CDR3 can be traced to other DNA sequences in this sample. This chain uses TRBV29-1 with TRBJ1-5, with D uncertain. The V gene lost 4 bases and the J gene lost 2 bases, with 6 bases spanning the gap. CDR1 and CDR2 (germline): SQVTM, ANQGSEA. This CDR3 contains 12 residues. In DNA form, the CDR3 reads TGCAGCGTTGCGGACGGCAATCAGCCCCAGCATTTT. Translated: CSVADGNQPQHF.

V gene TRBV29-1 combines with J gene TRBJ2-3; no clear D. CDR3 length: 13 residues. V shed 4 bases and J shed 6 bases, with 14 bases lying between them. Germline CDR1 SQVTM, CDR2 ANQGSEA. CDR3 in amino acids: CSVATFPKDTQYF. For the CDR3, the DNA is TGCAGCGTTGCGACATTTCCCAAGGATACGCAGTATTTT.

V and J are TRBV15 and TRBJ2-1; 13 bases are shared with TRBD2. The V and J ends lost 6 bases and 8 bases, in that order; junction bases with no gene match: 4. This CDR3 has 14 amino acids. Germline-derived CDR1 and CDR2 are LNHNV and YYDKDF (reference sequence). The CDR3 bases are TGTGCCACCAGTCCGGGACTAGCGGGGTATGAGCAGTTCTTC. It codes for CATSPGLAGYEQFF. Full variable domain (outside the CDR3, taken from reference TRBV15 and TRBJ2-1): DAMVIQNPRYQVTQFGKPVTLSCSQTLNHNVMYWYQQKSSQAPKLLFHYYDKDFNNEADTPDNFQSRRPNTSFCFLDIRSPGLGDTAMYLCATSPGLAGYEQFFGPGTRLTVL.

The chain carries TRBV29-1 and TRBJ2-3; D unresolved. Per the germline V gene, CDR1 is SQVTM and CDR2 is ANQGSEA. Trimming removed 6 bases at V and 5 bases at J, with 3 bases between. There are 9 residues in the CDR3. The CDR3 DNA is TGCAGCGTGGGAGATACGCAGTATTTT. This codes for CSVGDTQYF.

This sequence joins TRBV4-2 and TRBJ2-2; D remains ambiguous. V was clipped by 0 bases and J by 7 bases, with 9 bases between them. This CDR3 has 14 amino acids. CDR1 is LGHNA, CDR2 YNFKEQ, per germline. In DNA form, the CDR3 reads TGTGCCAGCAGCCAAGATGGGTTCATCGGGGAGCTGTTTTTT. This codes for CASSQDGFIGELFF.

The chain recombines TRBV7-2 with TRBJ2-7, with TRBD2 as a possible D gene (6 bases). V was pared by 5 bases and J by 4 bases, with 12 bases between. Germline V gene sequence: CDR1 SGHTA, CDR2 FQGNSA. The CDR3 spans 13 residues. CDR3 residues: CASSRQAGYEQYF. CDR3 sequence (DNA): TGTGCCAGCAGCCGCCAAGCGGGTTACGAGCAGTACTTC.

The V and J genes are TRBV6-5 and TRBJ1-2; TRBD1 matches at 7 bases. CDR3 length: 15 amino acids. With V trimmed by 5 bases and J by 3 bases, 9 bases remained unmatched. Per germline, CDR1 MNHEY and CDR2 SVGAGI. This CDR3 reads CASSTPRTGDYGYTF. In DNA form, the CDR3 reads TGTGCCAGCAGTACCCCCAGGACAGGAGACTATGGCTACACCTTC.

The genes are TRBV21-1 and TRBJ1-5; the DNA was not used to check the table's D call, TRBD1. TRBV21-1 is given as a pseudogene. This CDR3 is 15 amino acids long. The CDR3 here is CASSARDRVGQPQHF. CDR3 nucleotides: TGTGCCAGCAGCGCCCGGGACAGGGTGGGGCAGCCCCAGCATTTT.

The J gene is TRBJ1-5, the V gene TRBV19; no clear D. The CDR3 runs 15 residues. The V gene's germline CDR1 is LNHDA and CDR2 SQIVND (reference sequence). Trimming cost V 4 bases and J 0 bases, with 10 bases left between them. The CDR3, as DNA: TGTGCCAGTAGTACCTGGGCAGATAGCAATCAGCCCCAGCATTTT. Translation: CASSTWADSNQPQHF.

This rearrangement joins TRBV5-6 to TRBJ2-5; D is possibly TRBD1 (6 bases). The V and J ends lost 4 bases and 1 base respectively, with 11 bases between them. The CDR3 spans 14 residues. CDR1 SGHDT and CDR2 YYEEEE come from the germline V gene. The CDR3 sequence: CASSPRQVQETQYF. CDR3 bases: TGTGCCAGCAGCCCCAGACAGGTCCAAGAGACCCAGTACTTC.

This rearrangement joins TRBV7-3 to TRBJ2-2; 9 bases are a match to TRBD2. J lost 8 bases, V lost 0 bases, and 1 base had no gene match. The length of the CDR3 is 14 residues. Germline V gives CDR1 SGHTA, CDR2 FQGTGA. The CDR3 sequence is CASSLTTSGGELFF. The CDR3 bases are TGTGCCAGCAGCTTAACGACTAGCGGTGGGGAGCTGTTTTTT.

This chain uses TRBV7-9 with TRBJ2-7; D gene ambiguous. There are 12 residues in the CDR3. Per the germline V gene, CDR1 is SEHNR and CDR2 is FQNEAQ (reference sequence). The V end was cut by 5 bases, the J end by 7 bases, with 12 bases between. This CDR3 reads CASSPSSGEQYF. The CDR3 DNA sequence: TGTGCCAGCAGCCCCTCCTCTGGGGAGCAGTACTTC.

The chain carries TRBV4-2 and TRBJ2-3; D might be TRBD2 (6 bases). CDR1 is LGHNA and CDR2 is YNFKEQ in the germline V gene. The V end lost 4 bases, the J end lost 3 bases, and 14 bases lay between the germline ends. The CDR3 has 15 residues. This CDR3 is CASSPSGGATDTQYF. The CDR3, as DNA: TGTGCCAGCAGCCCCTCGGGCGGGGCGACAGATACGCAGTATTTT.

The chain employs TRBV7-2 and TRBJ2-6; tentatively, D is TRBD2 (7 bases). V lost 4 bases and J lost 0, with 16 bases in between. The CDR3 runs 18 residues. The germline V gene encodes CDR1 SGHTA and CDR2 FQGNSA. CDR3 sequence: CASSSPRGGSSGANVLTF. The DNA for the CDR3 is TGTGCCAGCAGCTCCCCGAGGGGGGGGAGCTCTGGGGCCAACGTCCTGACTTTC.

This clone was picked up a small number of times. The gene calls are TRBV7-9 and TRBJ1-1; maybe TRBD1 (5 bases). This CDR3 contains 16 residues. Germline V lookup: CDR1 SEHNR, CDR2 FQNEAQ (reference sequence). V was trimmed by 2 bases and J by 4 bases, leaving 17 bases between them. CDR3 region: CASSLLTGGVSTEAFF. Written as DNA, the CDR3 is TGTGCCAGCAGCTTACTAACGGGAGGGGTGAGCACTGAAGCTTTCTTT. Combining the CDR3 with reference TRBV7-9 and TRBJ1-1 gives the whole variable domain DTGVSQNPRHKITKRGQNVTFRCDPISEHNRLYWYRQTLGQGPEFLTYFQNEAQLEKSRLLSDRFSAERPKGSFSTLEIQRTEQGDSAMYLCASSLLTGGVSTEAFFGQGTRLTVV.

The sample holds a few counts of this clone. The chain joins TRBV29-1 to TRBJ2-6, with D perhaps matching TRBD2 (6 bases). Germline values: CDR1 SQVTM, CDR2 ANQGSEA. Trimming stripped 4 bases from V and 1 base from J, with 11 bases between. CDR3 size: 15 residues. CDR3 region: CSVVGGVSGANVLTF. The DNA of the CDR3 is TGCAGCGTTGTCGGGGGAGTTTCTGGGGCCAACGTCCTGACTTTC. Supplemented by reference TRBV29-1 and TRBJ2-6, the full variable domain reads SAVISQKPSRDICQRGTSLTIQCQVDSQVTMMFWYRQQPGQSLTLIATANQGSEATYESGFVIDKFPISRPNLTFSTLTVSNMSPEDSSIYLCSVVGGVSGANVLTFGAGSRLTVL.

There are a few counts of this clone. The CDR3 nucleotides are TGTGCCAGCTCACCACCAGGGCAGGGGGCATTCTATGGCTACACCTTC. This sequence encodes CASSPPGQGAFYGYTF. V is TRBV18 and J is TRBJ1-2, with TRBD1 matching over 8 bases. This CDR3 has 16 residues. The V gene's germline CDR1 is KGHSH and CDR2 LQKENI. Trimming removed 0 bases from V and 4 bases from J; junction bases left unmatched: 7. The entire variable domain, with the rest obtained from reference TRBV18 and TRBJ1-2, is as follows: NAGVMQNPRHLVRRRGQEARLRCSPMKGHSHVYWYRQLPEEGLKFMVYLQKENIIDESGMPKERFSAEFPKEGPSILRIQQVVRGDSAAYFCASSPPGQGAFYGYTFGSGTRLTVV.

The gene calls are TRBV6-5 and TRBJ1-2; no definite D call. This CDR3 contains 12 residues. CDR1 and CDR2 from the germline V gene are MNHEY and SVGAGI. V was pared by 6 bases and J by 6 bases, with 11 bases between. CDR3 sequence: CASRNRADGYTF. The CDR3 DNA follows: TGTGCCAGCAGGAACAGAGCCGATGGCTACACCTTC.

About this clone itself: At one end the junction does not follow the germline gene, possibly because of a read error. J is TRBJ2-1 and V is TRBV5-1, with 9 bases aligning to TRBD1. CDR1 is SGHRS and CDR2 is YFSETQ in the germline V gene. The CDR3 consists of 13 residues. In nucleotides, the CDR3 is TGCGCCAGCAGGTTGGGACAGGGTTGGGAGCAGTTCTTC. It yields the protein CASRLGQGWEQFF.

This chain connects TRBV13 to TRBJ2-5; D call uncertain. V was clipped by 2 bases and J by 2 bases, with 12 bases between them. Per the germline V gene, CDR1 is PRHDT and CDR2 is FYEKMQ (reference sequence). The CDR3 totals 15 residues. DNA for the CDR3: TGTGCCAGCAGCTTATTTCGCGGAGAACAAGAGACCCAGTACTTC. Translating it yields CASSLFRGEQETQYF.

The chain links TRBV7-2 to TRBJ2-2, with 14 positions matching TRBD2. The V gene end was trimmed by 5 bases and the J gene end by 1 base; junction bases not matched to a gene: 9. This CDR3 has 19 amino acids. Germline CDR1 and CDR2: SGHTA and FQGNSA. The CDR3, as DNA: TGTGCCAGCAGCCTGTTTGGGACTAGCGGGGGCCAGAACACCGGGGAGCTGTTTTTT. Its protein is CASSLFGTSGGQNTGELFF.

Here the CDR3 DNA reads TGTGCCACCAGCAGAGGTGGGGATGCCCCCAATTCACCCCTCCACTTT. Protein sequence: CATSRGGDAPNSPLHF. The chain carries TRBV15 and TRBJ1-6; no reliable D call. This CDR3 comprises 16 residues. With 1 base removed from V and 7 bases from J, the gap between germline ends came to 14 bases. Germline V gene lookup returns CDR1 LNHNV and CDR2 YYDKDF (reference sequence).

The chain has TRBV6-6 and TRBJ1-6; D not resolved. Trimming removed 6 bases from V and 14 bases from J, with 14 bases in between. The CDR3 spans 12 residues. The V gene's germline CDR1 is MNHNY and CDR2 SVGAGI (reference sequence). In nucleotides, the CDR3 is TGTGCCAGCAGCCTGAAATACGGGGCCCTCCACTTT. The encoded protein is CASSLKYGALHF.

The chain combines TRBV13 with TRBJ1-6; D call uncertain. Per the germline V gene, CDR1 is PRHDT and CDR2 is FYEKMQ (reference sequence). Trimming pared 5 bases from V and 13 bases from J, leaving 24 bases between. This CDR3 comprises 16 residues. CDR3 residues: CASSRRNTGSPKPLHF. In DNA, the CDR3 is TGTGCCAGCAGCCGACGAAACACCGGGAGTCCAAAGCCCCTCCACTTT.